This T cell receptor beta chain emerged from a study of cytomegalovirus exposure and HLA in healthy donors. The method was immunoSEQ multiplex PCR; TCRdb's version includes in-frame clones alone and lacks a portion of them. This sample has roughly 120,000 clones; approximately 87% occur once, and the top ten carry approximately 1.4%. These donors were members of the roughly 120-subject validation cohort, a group separate from the approximately 670-subject first cohort. The J segment lost 3 bases and the V segment lost 5 bases, leaving 4 bases of the junction unmatched. CDR3 length: 14 amino acids. CDR1 is SGHTA, CDR2 FQGNSA, per germline.

The chain couples TRBV7-2 to TRBJ2-7; 10 bases are shared with TRBD1. The specimen was PBMCs. This clonotype was sampled from a woman aged 25 to 45 in good health and CMV-seropositive. The chain's CDR3 is CASSRDRGYYEQYF. Written as DNA, the CDR3 is TGTGCCAGCAGCCGGGACAGGGGTTACTACGAGCAGTACTTC.